This T cell receptor (beta chain) emerged from a study of blood T cells in healthy people across ages. Study background: Capture by template switching was about one barcoded beta molecule per two T cells. Whole-study findings and limits: Observed TCR beta diversity per million T cells went down as age went up. This fall followed a roughly linear course with age.

Comment on this clonotype: The antigen is unknown.

Alongside a J-beta primer mix, a sample-barcoded 5' primer served in a second PCR lasting roughly 7 to 11 cycles. TCRdb re-analysed the 5' RACE reads in MiXCR, keeping a single row per CDR3 protein. The table records almost 1 million distinct CDR3 sequences, roughly half of them present only once. The source of this sequence is a woman in her sixties in good health. The sequencing sample was made of blood.

CDR3 amino acids: CASSPVGTVYGYTF. CDR3 DNA: TGTGCCAGCAGCCCCGTCGGGACGGTCTATGGCTACACCTTC. The chain employs TRBV6-5 and TRBJ1-2; D possibly corresponds to TRBD1 (5 bases). Between the trimmed V and J ends, which lost 6 bases and 4 bases, there was a span of 15 bases. The CDR3 spans 14 residues. Germline CDR1 MNHEY, CDR2 SVGAGI.